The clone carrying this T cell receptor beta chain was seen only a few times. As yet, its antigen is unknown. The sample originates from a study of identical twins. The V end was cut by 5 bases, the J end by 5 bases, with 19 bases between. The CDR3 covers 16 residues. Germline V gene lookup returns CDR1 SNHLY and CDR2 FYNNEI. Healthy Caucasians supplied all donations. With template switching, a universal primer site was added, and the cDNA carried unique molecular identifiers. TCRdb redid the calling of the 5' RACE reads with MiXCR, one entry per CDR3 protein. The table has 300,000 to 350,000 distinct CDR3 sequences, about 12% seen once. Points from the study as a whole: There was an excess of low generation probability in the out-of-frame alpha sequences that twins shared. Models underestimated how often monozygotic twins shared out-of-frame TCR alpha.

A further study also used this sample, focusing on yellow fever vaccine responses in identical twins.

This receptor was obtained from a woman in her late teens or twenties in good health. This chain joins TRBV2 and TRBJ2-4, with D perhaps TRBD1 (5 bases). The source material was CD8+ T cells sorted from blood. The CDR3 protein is CASSKINTGLENIQYF. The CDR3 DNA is TGTGCCAGCAGTAAAATCAACACAGGATTAGAAAACATTCAGTACTTC.